The 19 T cell receptor beta chains below all came from one sample that was sequenced in a study of T cells in Graves' hyperthyroidism and ophthalmopathy. Amplified TCR beta CDR3 regions derived from RNA transcripts. HTBI primers were the set used in a first-round RT-PCR of the TCR CDR3. TCRdb redid the calling of the multiplex PCR reads with MiXCR, one entry per CDR3 protein. The data contain approximately 590,000 distinct CDR3 sequences, approximately 14% of them singletons. The sample consisted of blood. The receptors were gathered from a woman aged 25 to 39 with Graves' hyperthyroidism.

This clonotype was recorded at least ten times. The chain joins TRBV15 to TRBJ1-2; no clear D gene. V shed 1 base and J shed 6 bases, with 9 bases lying between them. The germline V gene has CDR1 LNHNV and CDR2 YYDKDF (reference sequence). The CDR3 covers 13 residues. DNA for the CDR3: TGTGCCACCAGCAGAGGTCAACGAGATGGCTACACCTTC. As protein: CATSRGQRDGYTF.

Ten or more counts support this clonotype. The V gene is TRBV7-8, the J gene TRBJ2-1, with 7 nucleotides matching TRBD2. Germline V lookup: CDR1 SGHVS, CDR2 FQNEAQ. V lost 5 bases to trimming and J lost 12 bases; unmatched junction nucleotides: 10. This CDR3 region has 13 residues. The CDR3 spells CASSPSTAGLQFF. CDR3 bases: TGTGCCAGCAGCCCGAGTACAGCGGGATTGCAGTTCTTC.

This clonotype came up a few times. This chain links TRBV20-1 with TRBJ2-7; no firm D call. Germline-derived CDR1 and CDR2 are DFQATT and SNEGSKA (reference sequence). The CDR3 sequence is 12 residues long. Trimming pared 5 bases from V and 1 base from J, leaving 9 bases between. In DNA, the CDR3 is TGCAGTGCTTCTAGTCTTTCCTACGAGCAGTACTTC. Residues: CSASSLSYEQYF.

This clonotype was counted many times. The rearrangement links TRBV20-1 to TRBJ1-2; D remains ambiguous. The V end lost 6 bases, the J end lost 6 bases, and 14 bases lay between the germline ends. The CDR3 is made up of 12 amino acids. Per the germline V gene, CDR1 is DFQATT and CDR2 is SNEGSKA (reference sequence). The CDR3 loop reads CSAPDWLDGYTF. CDR3 nucleotides: TGCAGTGCGCCGGACTGGCTGGATGGCTACACCTTC.

This clonotype appeared many times. The rearrangement uses TRBV7-9 and TRBJ2-1; 8 bases align to TRBD2. The germline V gene has CDR1 SEHNR and CDR2 FQNEAQ (reference sequence). V lost 1 base and J lost 5; bases outside the gene matches: 4. This CDR3 is built from 15 residues. CDR3: CASSLGTSRNNEQFF. The CDR3 DNA reads as TGTGCCAGCAGCTTAGGGACTAGCAGAAACAATGAGCAGTTCTTC.

At least ten counts were recorded for this clonotype. The J gene is TRBJ1-2, the V gene TRBV12-3 or TRBV12-4; TRBD1 might be the D (6 bases). V was pared by 5 bases and J by 8 bases, with 15 bases between. This CDR3 has 13 residues. The CDR3, as DNA: TGTGCCAGCAGTCCAGGACAGAGTCGGGGCTACACCTTC. Protein: CASSPGQSRGYTF.

This clonotype came up many times. The chain combines TRBV3-1 with TRBJ1-1; 8 bases are a match to TRBD1. The length of the CDR3 is 17 residues. Germline V gene sequence: CDR1 LGHDT, CDR2 YNNKEL (reference sequence). The trim removed 6 bases at V and 3 bases at J, leaving 15 bases unmatched. The CDR3 region has the DNA TGTGCCAGCAGTCCAAAGGTGGGGACAGGAAGGGACACTGAAGCTTTCTTT. As protein: CASSPKVGTGRDTEAFF.

This clonotype has only a few counts. This chain joins TRBV28 and TRBJ1-6, with D perhaps matching TRBD1 (5 bases). V was clipped by 6 bases and J by 8 bases, with 20 bases between them. Germline CDR1 reads MDHEN; CDR2 reads SYDVKM. The CDR3 loop spans 16 amino acids. The CDR3 is CASRIQGPHIDSPLHF. DNA of the CDR3: TGTGCCAGCAGGATCCAGGGACCCCATATTGATTCACCCCTCCACTTT.

This clonotype was counted many times. The rearrangement joins TRBV7-6 to TRBJ2-1; TRBD2 matches 14 bases. From germline, CDR1 is SGHVS and CDR2 FNYEAQ. V lost 3 bases, J lost 1 base, and 14 bases stayed unmatched. The CDR3 loop spans 21 amino acids. CDR3 sequence (DNA): TGTGCCAGCAGCTTTCCCCGGACCGGGACTAGCGGGAGAATGTCCTACAATGAGCAGTTCTTC. Protein: CASSFPRTGTSGRMSYNEQFF.

This clonotype has a count of ten or more. The chain couples TRBV6-1 to TRBJ2-2; 10 nucleotides match TRBD2. Losses at the gene ends were 5 bases for V and 0 bases for J; bases not matched to a gene: 9. Germline V gives CDR1 MNHNS, CDR2 SASEGT. This CDR3 is 18 amino acids long. The DNA of the CDR3 is TGTGCCAGCAGTTCGGGGACTAGCGTGGTCGCGAACACCGGGGAGCTGTTTTTT. This encodes CASSSGTSVVANTGELFF.

This clonotype was detected ten times or more. This rearrangement joins TRBV2 to TRBJ1-1; D uncertain. The CDR3 covers 13 residues. Trimming shortened V by 7 bases and J by 10 bases, and 19 bases separated the two germline ends. Germline V gives CDR1 SNHLY, CDR2 FYNNEI. CDR3 sequence reads: CASIPRPAGPAFF. CDR3 nucleotide sequence: TGTGCCAGCATCCCGCGGCCCGCTGGTCCAGCTTTCTTT.

Concerning this clonotype itself: This may come from a read error, since a much larger clone is one base off. The chain has TRBV6-5 and TRBJ2-1, with 9 bases identical to TRBD1. With V trimmed by 6 bases and J by 10 bases, 7 bases remained unmatched. Germline values: CDR1 MNHEY, CDR2 SVGAGI. The CDR3 extends over 13 amino acids. The CDR3 sequence: CASRGTGLGEQFF. CDR3 DNA sequence: TGTGCCAGCAGGGGGACAGGGCTCGGCGAGCAGTTCTTC.

This clonotype was observed at least ten times. The chain joins TRBV5-1 to TRBJ2-1; unclear D gene. The CDR3 spans 16 residues. Germline V gives CDR1 SGHRS, CDR2 YFSETQ. Trimming stripped 1 base from V and 0 bases from J, with 11 bases between. The CDR3 is CASSLMTSSSYNEQFF. As DNA, the CDR3 is TGCGCCAGCAGCTTGATGACTTCTAGCTCCTACAATGAGCAGTTCTTC.

The V and J genes are TRBV4-3 and TRBJ2-3; tentatively, D is TRBD2 (5 bases). Trimming removed 1 base at V and 5 bases at J, with 19 bases between. In germline, CDR1 is LGHNA, CDR2 YSLEER. There are 17 residues in the CDR3. CDR3 DNA sequence: TGCGCCAGCAGCCAAGCCCTCCCTAGCTCGGACGTAGATACGCAGTATTTT. Protein: CASSQALPSSDVDTQYF.

The chain links TRBV29-1 to TRBJ1-2, with D hard to call. Trimming took off 7 bases at V and 3 bases at J, with 15 bases between the two ends. There are 13 residues in the CDR3. CDR1 and CDR2 (germline): SQVTM, ANQGSEA. CDR3 in amino acids: CSADPQKDYGYTF. The CDR3 coding sequence is TGCAGCGCTGACCCACAAAAGGACTATGGCTACACCTTC.

This clonotype turned up a few times. The CDR3, as DNA: TGCAGCCCGCAGGGCTACACCTTC. Residues: CSPQGYTF. The rearrangement joins TRBV20-1 to TRBJ1-2, with D uncertain. Germline V lookup: CDR1 DFQATT, CDR2 SNEGSKA (reference sequence). This CDR3 is built from 8 residues.

The table lists this clonotype with many counts. The gene calls are TRBV13 and TRBJ2-5; D may be TRBD2 (5 bases). Germline loops: CDR1 PRHDT, CDR2 FYEKMQ (reference sequence). Trimming removed 8 bases from V and 5 bases from J, with 15 bases in between. The CDR3 length is 13 residues. The CDR3 DNA reads TGTGCCAGCTCCGTCGGAGGTTACGAGACCCAGTACTTC. This translates into CASSVGGYETQYF.

This clonotype was seen more than once but under ten times. The rearrangement uses TRBV9 and TRBJ2-7; 7 nucleotides align to TRBD2. CDR1 is SGDLS and CDR2 is YYNGEE in the germline V gene. The V and J ends lost 0 bases and 5 bases, in that order; junction bases with no gene match: 5. The CDR3 has 14 amino acids. CDR3 sequence (DNA): TGTGCCAGCAGCGTAGGGGCGGGAGTAAACGAGCAGTACTTC. Its protein is CASSVGAGVNEQYF. Based on the CDR3 plus reference TRBV9 and TRBJ2-7, the full variable domain is DSGVTQTPKHLITATGQRVTLRCSPRSGDLSVYWYQQSLDQGLQFLIQYYNGEERAKGNILERFSAQQFPDLHSELNLSSLELGDSALYFCASSVGAGVNEQYFGPGTRLTVT.

In nucleotides, the CDR3 is TGCAGGGCTGGGCGGGGACTTTCCACAGATACGCAGTATTTT. This sequence encodes CRAGRGLSTDTQYF. The V and J genes are TRBV20-1 and TRBJ2-3; D perhaps matches TRBD2 (6 bases). Germline lookup yields CDR1 DFQATT and CDR2 SNEGSKA (reference sequence). The CDR3 length is 14 residues.